The clone carrying this T cell receptor (beta chain) occurred a few times. Profiled with immunoSEQ multiplex PCR; TCRdb holds only in-frame clones, not every one. The repertoire consists of over 85,000 clones, with about 88% occurring once and the leading ten covering about 8.6%. The data originate from a study of control samples from healthy donors and cancer patients. The V gene end was trimmed by 2 bases and the J gene end by 4 bases; junction bases not matched to a gene: 1. Germline CDR1 reads MNHEY; CDR2 reads SVGEGT. The CDR3 has 13 amino acids. V usage is TRBV6-2 or TRBV6-3 and J usage is TRBJ2-7; 8 bases map to TRBD2. Sequencing was carried out using PBMCs. The clonotype was recovered from a woman between 45 and 60 years old with colorectal cancer. The DNA of the CDR3 is TGTGCCAGCAGTTACCCGGGGGGGTACGAGCAGTACGTC. Translated, it gives CASSYPGGYEQYV.